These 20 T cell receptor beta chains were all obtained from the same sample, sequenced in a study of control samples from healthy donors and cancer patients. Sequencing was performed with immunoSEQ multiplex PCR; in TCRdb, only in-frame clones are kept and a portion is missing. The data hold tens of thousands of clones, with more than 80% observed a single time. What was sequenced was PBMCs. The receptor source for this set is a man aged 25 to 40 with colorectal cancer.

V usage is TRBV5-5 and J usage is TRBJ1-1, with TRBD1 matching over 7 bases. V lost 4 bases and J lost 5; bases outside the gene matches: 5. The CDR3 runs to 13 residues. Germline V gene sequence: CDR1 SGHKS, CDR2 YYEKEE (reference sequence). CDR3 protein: CASSQNRGTEAFF. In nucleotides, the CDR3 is TGTGCCAGCAGCCAAAACAGGGGAACTGAAGCTTTCTTT. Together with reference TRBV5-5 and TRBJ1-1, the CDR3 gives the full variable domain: DAGVTQSPTHLIKTRGQQVTLRCSPISGHKSVSWYQQVLGQGPQFIFQYYEKEERGRGNFPDRFSARQFPNYSSELNVNALLLGDSALYLCASSQNRGTEAFFGQGTRLTVV.

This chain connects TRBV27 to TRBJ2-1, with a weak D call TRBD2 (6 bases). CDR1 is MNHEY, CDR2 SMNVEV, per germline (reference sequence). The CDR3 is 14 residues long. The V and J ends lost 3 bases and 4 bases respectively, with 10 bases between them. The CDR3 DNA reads TGTGCCAGCAGTTTTACTAGCCCATACAATGAGCAGTTCTTC. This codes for CASSFTSPYNEQFF.

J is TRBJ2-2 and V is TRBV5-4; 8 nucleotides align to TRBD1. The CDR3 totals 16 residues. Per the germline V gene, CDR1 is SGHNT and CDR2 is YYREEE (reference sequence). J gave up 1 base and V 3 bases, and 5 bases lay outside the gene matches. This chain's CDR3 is CASSSPGTGNTGELFF. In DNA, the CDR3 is TGTGCCAGCAGCTCCCCAGGGACAGGGAACACCGGGGAGCTGTTTTTT.

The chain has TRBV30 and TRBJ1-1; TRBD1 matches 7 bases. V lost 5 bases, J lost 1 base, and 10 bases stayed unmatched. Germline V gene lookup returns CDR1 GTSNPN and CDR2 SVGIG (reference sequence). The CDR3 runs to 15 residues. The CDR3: CAWEDPGTENTEAFF. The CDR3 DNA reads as TGTGCCTGGGAAGATCCCGGGACAGAGAACACTGAAGCTTTCTTT. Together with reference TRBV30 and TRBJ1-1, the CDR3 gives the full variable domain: SQTIHQWPATLVQPVGSPLSLECTVEGTSNPNLYWYRQAAGRGLQLLFYSVGIGQISSEVPQNLSASRPQDRQFILSSKKLLLSDSGFYLCAWEDPGTENTEAFFGQGTRLTVV.

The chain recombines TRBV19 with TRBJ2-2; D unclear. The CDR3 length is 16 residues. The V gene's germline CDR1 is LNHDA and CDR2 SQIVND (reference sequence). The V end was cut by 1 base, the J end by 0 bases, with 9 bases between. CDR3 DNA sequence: TGTGCCAGTAGTATAGGGGCACTCTCGAACACCGGGGAGCTGTTTTTT. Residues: CASSIGALSNTGELFF.

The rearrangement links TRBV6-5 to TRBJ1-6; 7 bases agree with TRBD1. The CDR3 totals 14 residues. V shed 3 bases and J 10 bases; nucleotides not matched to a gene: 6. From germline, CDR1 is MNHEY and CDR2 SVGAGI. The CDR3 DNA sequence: TGTGCCAGCAGTTATTTCGACAGGGACTCACCCCTCCACTTT. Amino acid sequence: CASSYFDRDSPLHF.

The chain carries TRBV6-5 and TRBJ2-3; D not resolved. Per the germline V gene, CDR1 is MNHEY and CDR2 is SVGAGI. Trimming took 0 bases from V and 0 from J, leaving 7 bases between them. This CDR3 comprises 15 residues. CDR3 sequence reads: CASSYSGVSTDTQYF. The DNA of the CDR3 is TGTGCCAGCAGTTACTCTGGGGTTAGCACAGATACGCAGTATTTT.

CDR3 loop: CASSHSAGKFGRNEKLFF. The CDR3 coding sequence is TGTGCCAGCAGCCACTCTGCAGGGAAATTCGGCCGAAATGAAAAACTGTTTTTT. The V and J genes are TRBV14 and TRBJ1-4; TRBD1 is a possible D gene (5 bases). Per germline, CDR1 SGHDN and CDR2 FVKESK. Trimming removed 3 bases at V and 5 bases at J, with 22 bases between. This CDR3 spans 18 amino acids.

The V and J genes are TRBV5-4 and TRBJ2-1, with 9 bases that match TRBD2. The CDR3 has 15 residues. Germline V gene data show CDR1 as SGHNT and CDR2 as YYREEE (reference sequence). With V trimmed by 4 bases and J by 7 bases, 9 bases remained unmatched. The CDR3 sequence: CASSPGGGGINEQFF. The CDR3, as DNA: TGTGCCAGCAGCCCAGGCGGGGGGGGTATAAATGAGCAGTTCTTC.

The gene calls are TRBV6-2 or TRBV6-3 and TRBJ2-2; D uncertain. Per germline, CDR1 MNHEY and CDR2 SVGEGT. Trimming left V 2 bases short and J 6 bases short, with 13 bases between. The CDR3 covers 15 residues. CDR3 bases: TGTGCCAGCAGTTACCTTCGGAGTATGGCCGGGGAGCTGTTTTTT. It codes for CASSYLRSMAGELFF.

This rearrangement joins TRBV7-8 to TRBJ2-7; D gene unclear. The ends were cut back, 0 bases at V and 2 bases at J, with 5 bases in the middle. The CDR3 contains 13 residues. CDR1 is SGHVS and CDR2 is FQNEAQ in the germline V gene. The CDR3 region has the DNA TGTGCCAGCAGCTTAGCGCTAGCCTACGAGCAGTACGTC. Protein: CASSLALAYEQYV.

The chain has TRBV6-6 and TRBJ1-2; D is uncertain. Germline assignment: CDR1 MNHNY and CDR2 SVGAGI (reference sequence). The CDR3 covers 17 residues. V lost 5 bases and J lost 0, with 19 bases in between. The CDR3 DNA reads TGTGCCAGCAGTCCCAACTCAATGGGCAACTCTAACTATGGCTACACCTTC. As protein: CASSPNSMGNSNYGYTF.

The CDR3 here is CASSPGDSYGNTIYF. Written as DNA, the CDR3 is TGTGCCAGCAGCCCGGGGGACAGCTATGGAAACACCATATATTTT. The rearrangement uses TRBV7-2 and TRBJ1-3, with 7 bases that match TRBD1. Germline V gives CDR1 SGHTA, CDR2 FQGNSA. The CDR3 is 15 amino acids. V lost 5 bases, J lost 3 bases, and 7 bases stayed unmatched.

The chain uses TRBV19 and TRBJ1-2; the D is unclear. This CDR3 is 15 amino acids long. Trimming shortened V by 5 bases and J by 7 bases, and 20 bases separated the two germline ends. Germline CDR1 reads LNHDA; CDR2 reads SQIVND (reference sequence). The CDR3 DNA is TGTGCCAGTAGTTTACCGGACGGACTAGCGGGTGGCTACACCTTC. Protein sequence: CASSLPDGLAGGYTF.

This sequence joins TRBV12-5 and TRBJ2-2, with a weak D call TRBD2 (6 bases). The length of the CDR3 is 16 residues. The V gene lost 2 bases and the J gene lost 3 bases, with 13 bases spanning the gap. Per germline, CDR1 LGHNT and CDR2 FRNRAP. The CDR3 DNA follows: TGTGCTAGTGGTTTGATGGCGGGGTATGACACCGGGGAGCTGTTTTTT. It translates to CASGLMAGYDTGELFF.

The CDR3 DNA sequence: TGTGCCAGCAGCCAAAGAGAGTCCTACGAGCAGTACTTC. This codes for CASSQRESYEQYF. The chain recombines TRBV12-3 or TRBV12-4 with TRBJ2-7; D is unresolved. Trimming took 6 bases from V and 1 from J, leaving 10 bases between them. The CDR3 is 13 amino acids.

Here the CDR3 reads CASSKWKGYEQYV. As DNA, the CDR3 is TGTGCCAGCAGCAAATGGAAGGGCTACGAGCAGTACGTC. V gene TRBV5-5 combines with J gene TRBJ2-7; the D is unclear. Germline V gene sequence: CDR1 SGHKS, CDR2 YYEKEE (reference sequence). With 4 bases removed from V and 3 bases from J, the gap between germline ends came to 11 bases. The CDR3 covers 13 residues.

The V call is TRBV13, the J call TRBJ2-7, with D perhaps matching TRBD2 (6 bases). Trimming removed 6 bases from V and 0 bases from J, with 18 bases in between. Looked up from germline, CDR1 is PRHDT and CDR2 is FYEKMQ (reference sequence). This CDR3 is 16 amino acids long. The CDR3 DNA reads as TGTGCCAGCAGTCCTCAACGGAGGGGAAGCTCCTACGAGCAGTACTTC. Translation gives CASSPQRRGSSYEQYF.

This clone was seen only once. The CDR3 DNA sequence: TGTGCCAGCAGTTCCCCCCGAATAGCCAGCACAGATACGCAGTATTTT. The encoded protein is CASSSPRIASTDTQYF. This chain links TRBV6-2 or TRBV6-3 with TRBJ2-3, with D hard to call. Germline CDR1 reads MNHEY; CDR2 reads SVGEGT. The V end was cut by 4 bases, the J end by 0 bases, with 14 bases between. This CDR3 has 16 residues.

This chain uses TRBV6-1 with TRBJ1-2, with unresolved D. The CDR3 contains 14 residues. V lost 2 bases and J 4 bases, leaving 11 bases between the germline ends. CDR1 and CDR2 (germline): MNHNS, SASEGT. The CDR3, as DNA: TGTGCCAGCAGTGAATCAACAAATTCCTATGGCTACACCTTC. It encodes CASSESTNSYGYTF.